The rows below give T cell receptor beta chains drawn from one sample of a study of radiation and T cells in renal cell carcinoma. Clones were sequenced by immunoSEQ multiplex PCR, and TCRdb holds only the in-frame ones, with some missing. Of tens of thousands of clones listed, over 45% are singletons. Specimen: tumor tissue, collected from a patient whose treatment was nephrectomy without radiotherapy. The receptors here all came from a man in his forties or fifties with renal cell carcinoma. Both conserved end residues are part of each CDR3. Fields, in order: J gene, D gene, clone size, V gene, CDR3 protein, CDR3 DNA. A D gene is named only where the DNA matches it firmly. Only part of the rows carry a size: once, few, many, or a class if the clone is expanded.

J: TRBJ1-1
D: -
size: -
V: TRBV4-2
CDR3: CASSRLPGESNTEAFF
DNA: TGTGCCAGCAGCCGACTTCCAGGGGAATCAAACACTGAAGCTTTCTTT

J: TRBJ2-7
D: TRBD1
size: medium-sized
V: TRBV19
CDR3: CASSGTGRYEQYF
DNA: TGTGCCAGTAGTGGGACAGGGAGGTACGAGCAGTACTTC

J: TRBJ2-2
D: -
size: -
V: TRBV18
CDR3: CASSRGDTGELFF
DNA: TGTGCCAGCTCACGTGGAGACACCGGGGAGCTGTTTTTT

J: TRBJ1-5
D: -
size: -
V: TRBV19
CDR3: CASRGGLNQPQHF
DNA: TGTGCCAGTAGGGGAGGGCTCAATCAGCCCCAGCATTTT

J: TRBJ1-2
D: -
size: -
V: TRBV4-3
CDR3: CASSQVAANYGYTF
DNA: TGCGCCAGCAGCCAAGTGGCAGCTAACTATGGCTACACCTTC

J: TRBJ1-5
D: -
size: -
V: TRBV6-5
CDR3: CASSSHAWAQPQHF
DNA: TGTGCCAGCAGTTCTCACGCTTGGGCCCAGCCCCAGCATTTT

J: TRBJ2-2
D: -
size: -
V: TRBV29-1
CDR3: CSVEVSVAGELFF
DNA: TGCAGCGTTGAGGTCAGTGTGGCCGGGGAGCTGTTTTTT

J: TRBJ1-1
D: -
size: medium-sized
V: TRBV6-6
CDR3: CASSYRVEDTEAFF
DNA: TGTGCCAGCAGTTATAGGGTCGAGGACACTGAAGCTTTCTTT

J: TRBJ2-7
D: -
size: once
V: TRBV11-3
CDR3: CASSLGGGYEQYF
DNA: TGTGCCAGCAGCTTGGGGGGCGGATACGAGCAGTACTTC

J: TRBJ2-1
D: TRBD2
size: -
V: TRBV7-9
CDR3: CASSFLAGGNNEQFF
DNA: TGTGCCAGCAGCTTCCTAGCGGGAGGAAACAATGAGCAGTTCTTC

J: TRBJ1-2
D: -
size: -
V: TRBV19
CDR3: CASRGAAKANYGYTF
DNA: TGTGCCAGTAGAGGGGCAGCTAAAGCTAACTATGGCTACACCTTC

J: TRBJ1-6
D: -
size: few
V: TRBV6-4
CDR3: CASSPAPGGSPLHF
DNA: TGTGCCAGCAGCCCGGCCCCTGGGGGATCACCCCTCCACTTT

J: TRBJ1-1
D: TRBD1
size: -
V: TRBV25-1
CDR3: CASRPGGTGAEAFF
DNA: TGTGCCAGCAGACCTGGGGGTACAGGGGCTGAAGCTTTCTTT

J: TRBJ2-1
D: -
size: -
V: TRBV5-4
CDR3: CASAAGGVIYNEQFF
DNA: TGTGCCAGCGCTGCGGGCGGGGTTATCTACAATGAGCAGTTCTTC

J: TRBJ2-1
D: TRBD1
size: -
V: TRBV25-1
CDR3: CASSSGQVAGEQFF
DNA: TGTGCCAGCAGTTCCGGACAGGTAGCCGGTGAGCAGTTCTTC

J: TRBJ1-6
D: -
size: -
V: TRBV2
CDR3: CARTTGARNSPLHF
DNA: TGTGCCCGAACAACGGGGGCGAGAAATTCACCCCTCCACTTT

J: TRBJ2-5
D: TRBD2
size: few
V: TRBV5-1
CDR3: CASSLVAGGGGETQYF
DNA: TGCGCCAGCAGCTTAGTAGCGGGAGGAGGCGGAGAGACCCAGTACTTC

J: TRBJ1-3
D: -
size: few
V: TRBV4-1
CDR3: CASSPLPGNTIYF
DNA: TGCGCCAGCAGCCCCCTTCCTGGAAACACCATATATTTT

J: TRBJ2-7
D: TRBD1
size: few
V: TRBV5-1
CDR3: CASSSAGGYTEQYF
DNA: TGCGCCAGCAGCTCGGCAGGGGGCTACACCGAGCAGTACTTC

J: TRBJ1-2
D: -
size: -
V: TRBV4-1
CDR3: CASSSWTESNYGYTF
DNA: TGCGCCAGCAGCTCTTGGACGGAGTCTAACTATGGCTACACCTTC

J: TRBJ1-5
D: TRBD1
size: few
V: TRBV4-3
CDR3: CASSQGQGDEPQHF
DNA: TGCGCCAGCAGCCAGGGACAGGGTGACGAGCCCCAGCATTTT

J: TRBJ2-5
D: -
size: -
V: TRBV9
CDR3: CASSVAAGRQTQYF
DNA: TGTGCCAGCAGCGTAGCGGCAGGGCGACAGACCCAGTACTTC

J: TRBJ1-6
D: -
size: few
V: TRBV5-1
CDR3: CASSLLPEPDSPLHF
DNA: TGCGCCAGCAGCTTGTTACCAGAACCCGATTCACCCCTCCACTTT

J: TRBJ1-1
D: -
size: -
V: TRBV20-1
CDR3: CSAGSRTEAFF
DNA: TGCAGTGCTGGGTCGAGGACTGAAGCTTTCTTT

J: TRBJ2-5
D: -
size: -
V: TRBV10-3
CDR3: CAIRALGTPTETQYF
DNA: TGTGCCATCAGGGCCCTGGGGACACCGACGGAGACCCAGTACTTC

J: TRBJ1-1
D: -
size: -
V: TRBV5-4
CDR3: CASSFGEGGEAFF
DNA: TGTGCCAGCAGCTTTGGCGAGGGAGGTGAAGCTTTCTTT

J: TRBJ2-7
D: TRBD1
size: -
V: TRBV6-1
CDR3: CASSEGTGLSYEQYF
DNA: TGTGCCAGCAGTGAGGGGACAGGGCTCTCCTACGAGCAGTACTTC

J: TRBJ1-4
D: TRBD1
size: -
V: TRBV6-5
CDR3: CASSYSGQPDEKLFF
DNA: TGTGCCAGCAGTTACTCGGGACAGCCAGATGAAAAACTGTTTTTT

J: TRBJ2-1
D: -
size: -
V: TRBV5-4
CDR3: CASSLELGAYNEQFF
DNA: TGTGCCAGCAGCTTGGAGTTGGGGGCGTACAATGAGCAGTTCTTC

J: TRBJ1-1
D: TRBD1
size: -
V: TRBV6-5
CDR3: CASSADRDTEAFF
DNA: TGTGCCAGCAGCGCGGACAGGGACACTGAAGCTTTCTTT

J: TRBJ1-5
D: -
size: medium-sized
V: TRBV5-1
CDR3: CASSLGASQPQHF
DNA: TGCGCCAGCAGCTTGGGGGCTTCTCAGCCCCAGCATTTT

J: TRBJ1-1
D: -
size: -
V: TRBV7-3
CDR3: CASSLSPGNTEAFF
DNA: TGTGCCAGCAGCTTATCCCCAGGGAACACTGAAGCTTTCTTT

J: TRBJ1-2
D: TRBD1
size: -
V: TRBV28
CDR3: CASRTGRVDNYGYTF
DNA: TGTGCCAGCAGGACAGGGAGGGTAGATAACTATGGCTACACCTTC

J: TRBJ1-4
D: -
size: -
V: TRBV10-2
CDR3: CASSLGGGGGEKLFF
DNA: TGCGCCAGCAGCCTTGGGGGAGGCGGGGGTGAAAAACTGTTTTTT

J: TRBJ2-4
D: -
size: few
V: TRBV27
CDR3: CASSLSTIFKNIQYF
DNA: TGTGCCAGCAGTTTATCGACCATATTCAAAAACATTCAGTACTTC

J: TRBJ2-3
D: TRBD1
size: -
V: TRBV5-5
CDR3: CASSLGQGADTQYF
DNA: TGTGCCAGCAGCTTGGGACAGGGGGCAGATACGCAGTATTTT

J: TRBJ1-1
D: -
size: few
V: TRBV6-1
CDR3: CASSTKNRDLAEAFF
DNA: TGTGCCAGCAGTACGAAAAACAGGGATCTGGCTGAAGCTTTCTTT

J: TRBJ1-1
D: -
size: -
V: TRBV28
CDR3: CASNEDFKGTEAFF
DNA: TGTGCCAGCAACGAGGACTTTAAAGGCACTGAAGCTTTCTTT

J: TRBJ1-2
D: TRBD1
size: -
V: TRBV5-1
CDR3: CASSLVRQGARGYTF
DNA: TGCGCCAGCAGCCTAGTAAGACAGGGGGCCCGGGGCTACACCTTC

J: TRBJ2-3
D: -
size: -
V: TRBV6-6
CDR3: CASSYSNVRSTDTQYF
DNA: TGTGCCAGCAGTTACTCGAACGTACGTAGCACAGATACGCAGTATTTT

J: TRBJ1-2
D: -
size: -
V: TRBV10-1
CDR3: CASSESKGYGYTF
DNA: TGCGCCAGCAGTGAGTCGAAGGGTTATGGCTACACCTTC

J: TRBJ2-3
D: TRBD1
size: -
V: TRBV2
CDR3: CASSVDRQDTQYF
DNA: TGTGCCAGCAGTGTGGACAGGCAAGATACGCAGTATTTT

J: TRBJ2-2
D: -
size: many
V: TRBV14
CDR3: CASSQASAGELFF
DNA: TGTGCCAGCAGCCAAGCATCCGCCGGGGAGCTGTTTTTT

J: TRBJ1-4
D: TRBD1
size: few
V: TRBV25-1
CDR3: CASRSGQRGLGEKLFF
DNA: TGTGCCAGCAGATCTGGGCAGAGGGGGCTAGGTGAAAAACTGTTTTTT

J: TRBJ2-3
D: TRBD2
size: -
V: TRBV4-1
CDR3: CASSQSSGGATDTQYF
DNA: TGCGCCAGCAGCCAGTCTAGCGGGGGGGCCACAGATACGCAGTATTTT

J: TRBJ1-5
D: -
size: medium-sized
V: TRBV7-2
CDR3: CASSFSAEGNQPQHF
DNA: TGTGCCAGCAGCTTTAGCGCTGAAGGCAATCAGCCCCAGCATTTT

J: TRBJ1-1
D: -
size: -
V: TRBV7-9
CDR3: CASSLAPSGTEAFF
DNA: TGTGCCAGCAGCTTAGCGCCGAGTGGCACTGAAGCTTTCTTT

J: TRBJ2-2
D: -
size: few
V: TRBV7-9
CDR3: CASTWSRTTGELFF
DNA: TGTGCCAGCACATGGTCCAGAACCACCGGGGAGCTGTTTTTT

J: TRBJ2-1
D: -
size: -
V: TRBV5-6
CDR3: CASSLEQGRFNEQFF
DNA: TGTGCCAGCAGCTTAGAACAGGGACGTTTCAATGAGCAGTTCTTC

J: TRBJ1-1
D: TRBD1
size: -
V: TRBV6-1
CDR3: CASGHGTENTEAFF
DNA: TGTGCCAGCGGTCACGGGACAGAGAACACTGAAGCTTTCTTT

J: TRBJ2-3
D: -
size: -
V: TRBV5-4
CDR3: CASSLRQGRVDTQYF
DNA: TGTGCCAGCAGCTTACGACAGGGGAGGGTAGATACGCAGTATTTT